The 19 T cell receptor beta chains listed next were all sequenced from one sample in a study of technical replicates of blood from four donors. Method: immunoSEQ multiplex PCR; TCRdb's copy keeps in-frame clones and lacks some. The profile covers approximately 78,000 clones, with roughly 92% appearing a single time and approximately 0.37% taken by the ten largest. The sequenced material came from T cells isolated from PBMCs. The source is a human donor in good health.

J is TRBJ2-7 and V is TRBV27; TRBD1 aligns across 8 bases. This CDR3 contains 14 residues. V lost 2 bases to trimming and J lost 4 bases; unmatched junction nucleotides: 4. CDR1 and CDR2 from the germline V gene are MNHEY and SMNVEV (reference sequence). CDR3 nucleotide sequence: TGTGCCAGCAGTTTAGGGGACAGGAAGTACGAGCAGTACTTC. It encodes CASSLGDRKYEQYF.

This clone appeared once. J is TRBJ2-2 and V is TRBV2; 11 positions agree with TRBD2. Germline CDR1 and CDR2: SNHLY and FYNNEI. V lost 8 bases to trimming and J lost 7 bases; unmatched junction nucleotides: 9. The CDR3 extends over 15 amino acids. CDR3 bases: TGTGCCAGCGGTACTAGCGGGAGCGAGCTCGGGGAGCTGTTTTTT. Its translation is CASGTSGSELGELFF.

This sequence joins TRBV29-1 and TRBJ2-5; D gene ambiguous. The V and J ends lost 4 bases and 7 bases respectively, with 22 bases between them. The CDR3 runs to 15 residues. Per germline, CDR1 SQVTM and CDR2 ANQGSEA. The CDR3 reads CSVVAPSPVVGTQYF. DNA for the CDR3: TGCAGCGTTGTTGCCCCCTCACCGGTCGTCGGGACCCAGTACTTC.

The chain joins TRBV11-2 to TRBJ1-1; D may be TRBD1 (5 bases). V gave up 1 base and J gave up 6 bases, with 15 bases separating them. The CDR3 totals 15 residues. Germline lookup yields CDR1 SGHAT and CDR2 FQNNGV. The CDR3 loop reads CASSLVGSGDSEAFF. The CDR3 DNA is TGTGCCAGCAGCTTAGTAGGCTCGGGGGATTCTGAAGCTTTCTTT.

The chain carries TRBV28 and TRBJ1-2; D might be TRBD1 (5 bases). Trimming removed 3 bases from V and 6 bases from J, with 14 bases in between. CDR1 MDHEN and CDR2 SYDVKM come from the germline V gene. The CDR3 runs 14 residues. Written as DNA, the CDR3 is TGTGCCAGCAGTTTGGAGCCAGGGAGGGATGGCTACACCTTC. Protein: CASSLEPGRDGYTF.

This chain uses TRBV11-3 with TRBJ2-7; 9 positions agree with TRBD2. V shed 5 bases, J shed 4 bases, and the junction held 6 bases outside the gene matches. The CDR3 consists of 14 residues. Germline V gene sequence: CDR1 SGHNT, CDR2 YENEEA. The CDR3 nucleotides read TGTGCCAGCAGCCCCGGGACTAGCCTGTACGAGCAGTACTTC. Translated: CASSPGTSLYEQYF. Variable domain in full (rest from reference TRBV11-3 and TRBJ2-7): EAGVVQSPRYKIIEKKQPVAFWCNPISGHNTLYWYLQNLGQGPELLIRYENEEAVDDSQLPKDRFSAERLKGVDSTLKIQPAELGDSAVYLCASSPGTSLYEQYFGPGTRLTVT.

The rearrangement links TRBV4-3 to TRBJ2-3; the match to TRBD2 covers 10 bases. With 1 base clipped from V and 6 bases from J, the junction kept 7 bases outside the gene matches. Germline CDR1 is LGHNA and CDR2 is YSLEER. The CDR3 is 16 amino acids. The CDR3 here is CASSQASGSFIDTQYF. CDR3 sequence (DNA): TGCGCCAGCAGCCAAGCTAGCGGGAGCTTTATCGATACGCAGTATTTT.

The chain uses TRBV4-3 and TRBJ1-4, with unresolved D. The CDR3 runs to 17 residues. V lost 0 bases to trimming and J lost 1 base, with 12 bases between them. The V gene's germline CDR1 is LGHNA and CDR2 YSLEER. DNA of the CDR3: TGCGCCAGCAGCCAAGAACCCAGACGGAGAACTAATGAAAAACTGTTTTTT. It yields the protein CASSQEPRRRTNEKLFF.

CDR3 in DNA: TGCGCCAGCAGCACATCCGGGACAGGGGGTTTAGAGCAGTACTTC. It translates to CASSTSGTGGLEQYF. The chain joins TRBV5-1 to TRBJ2-7, with 11 bases fitting TRBD1. V dropped 4 bases and J dropped 7; count of bases not matched to a gene: 10. This CDR3 is 15 amino acids long. Per the germline V gene, CDR1 is SGHRS and CDR2 is YFSETQ.

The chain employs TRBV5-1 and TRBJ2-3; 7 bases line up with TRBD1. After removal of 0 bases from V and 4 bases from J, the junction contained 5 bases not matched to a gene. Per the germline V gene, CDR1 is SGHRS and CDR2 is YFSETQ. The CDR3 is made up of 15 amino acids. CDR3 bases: TGCGCCAGCAGCTTGGCCACAGGGGCGGCAGATACGCAGTATTTT. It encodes CASSLATGAADTQYF.

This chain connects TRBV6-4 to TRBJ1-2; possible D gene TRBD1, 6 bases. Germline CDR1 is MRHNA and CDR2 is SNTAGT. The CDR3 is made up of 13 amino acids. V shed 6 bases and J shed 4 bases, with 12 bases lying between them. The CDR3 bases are TGTGCCAGCAGCCCCGGGACAACCTATGGCTACACCTTC. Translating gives CASSPGTTYGYTF.

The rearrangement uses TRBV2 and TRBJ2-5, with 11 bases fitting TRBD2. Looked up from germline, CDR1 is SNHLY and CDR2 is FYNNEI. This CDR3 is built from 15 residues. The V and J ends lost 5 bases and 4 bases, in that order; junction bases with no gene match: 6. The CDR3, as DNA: TGTGCCAGCAGTTTAACTAGCGGGAGATTAGAGACCCAGTACTTC. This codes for CASSLTSGRLETQYF. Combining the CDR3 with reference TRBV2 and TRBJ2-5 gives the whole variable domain EPEVTQTPSHQVTQMGQEVILRCVPISNHLYFYWYRQILGQKVEFLVSFYNNEISEKSEIFDDQFSVERPDGSNFTLKIRSTKLEDSAMYFCASSLTSGRLETQYFGPGTRLLVL.

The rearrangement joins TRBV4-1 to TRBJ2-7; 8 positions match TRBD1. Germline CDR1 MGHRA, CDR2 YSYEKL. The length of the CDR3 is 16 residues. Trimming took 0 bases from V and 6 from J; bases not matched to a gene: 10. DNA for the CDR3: TGCGCCAGCAGCCAAGATACGACCAGGACAGGGACCGAGCAGTACTTC. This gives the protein CASSQDTTRTGTEQYF.

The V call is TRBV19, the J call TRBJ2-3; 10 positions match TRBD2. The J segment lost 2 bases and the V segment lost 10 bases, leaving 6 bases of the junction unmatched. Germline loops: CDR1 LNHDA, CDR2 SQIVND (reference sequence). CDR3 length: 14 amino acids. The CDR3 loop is CAIRTSGSTDTQYF. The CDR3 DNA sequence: TGTGCCATCCGGACTAGCGGTTCCACAGATACGCAGTATTTT.

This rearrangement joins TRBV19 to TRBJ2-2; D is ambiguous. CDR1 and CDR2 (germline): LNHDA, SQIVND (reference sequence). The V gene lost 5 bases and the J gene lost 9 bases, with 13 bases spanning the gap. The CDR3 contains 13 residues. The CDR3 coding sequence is TGTGCCAGTAGTCTTGACACCTCCAGGGAGCTGTTTTTT. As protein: CASSLDTSRELFF.

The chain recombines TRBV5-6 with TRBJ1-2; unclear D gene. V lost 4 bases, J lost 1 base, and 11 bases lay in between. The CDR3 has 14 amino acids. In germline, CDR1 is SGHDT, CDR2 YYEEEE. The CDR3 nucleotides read TGTGCCAGCAGCCTTGTAAACAGTAACTATGGCTACACCTTC. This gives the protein CASSLVNSNYGYTF.

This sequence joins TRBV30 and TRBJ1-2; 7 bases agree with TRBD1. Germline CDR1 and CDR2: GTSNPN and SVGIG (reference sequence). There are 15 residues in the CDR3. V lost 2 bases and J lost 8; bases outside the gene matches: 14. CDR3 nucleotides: TGTGCCTGGAGTCCACTAGGGGTTTACAGGGGCGGCTACACCTTC. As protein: CAWSPLGVYRGGYTF.

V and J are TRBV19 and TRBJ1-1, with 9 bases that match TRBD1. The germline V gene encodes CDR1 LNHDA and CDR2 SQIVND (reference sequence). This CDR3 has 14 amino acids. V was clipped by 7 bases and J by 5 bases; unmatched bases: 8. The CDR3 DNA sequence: TGTGCCAGTATGGGACAGGGCAAAACGACTGAAGCTTTCTTT. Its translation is CASMGQGKTTEAFF.

This CDR3 is CASRRDGGYEQYF. Here the CDR3 DNA reads TGTGCCAGTAGACGGGACGGGGGCTACGAGCAGTACTTC. This sequence joins TRBV19 and TRBJ2-7; weak D call: TRBD2 (6 bases). CDR1 and CDR2 from the germline V gene are LNHDA and SQIVND (reference sequence). The V gene lost 6 bases and the J gene lost 3 bases, with 12 bases spanning the gap. The CDR3 spans 13 residues. Full variable domain (missing parts from reference TRBV19 and TRBJ2-7): DGGITQSPKYLFRKEGQNVTLSCEQNLNHDAMYWYRQDPGQGLRLIYYSQIVNDFQKGDIAEGYSVSREKKESFPLTVTSAQKNPTAFYLCASRRDGGYEQYFGPGTRLTVT.